This T cell receptor beta chain was found in a study of blood T cell repertoires in COVID-19. Across the whole study: Collection of acute and convalescent COVID-19 samples took place in the United States, Italy and Spain.

Germline CDR1 and CDR2: SGHVS and FQNEAQ. V was cut by 4 bases and J by 5 bases, with 17 bases left in between. CDR3 size: 15 residues. Profiling relied on immunoSEQ multiplex PCR, and the TCRdb table lists in-frame clones only, not all of them. Of about 380,000 clones listed, approximately 80% were seen once; the top ten hold 0.85% to 1.2%. What was sequenced was peripheral blood. The TCR originated in a human donor with acute or convalescent COVID-19. The donor label of this sample is uncertain. The chain has TRBV7-8 and TRBJ1-1; a possible D gene is TRBD1 (5 bases). The CDR3 here is CASSSTWRGVTEAFF. CDR3 in DNA: TGTGCCAGCAGCTCGACCTGGCGGGGGGTAACTGAAGCTTTCTTT. Full variable domain (missing parts from reference TRBV7-8 and TRBJ1-1): GAGVSQSPRYKVAKRGQDVALRCDPISGHVSLFWYQQALGQGPEFLTYFQNEAQLDKSGLPSDRFFAERPEGSVSTLKIQRTQQEDSAVYLCASSSTWRGVTEAFFGQGTRLTVV.